This T cell receptor beta chain was retrieved from a study of blood T cell repertoires in COVID-19. Study information: Sample material is recorded as cDNA or gDNA derived from T cells, B-cell-depleted T cells, or PBMCs.

Per the original data handling: The assay estimated nucleated cells by amplifying reference gene primers. Data came from immunoSEQ multiplex PCR; TCRdb stores just in-frame clones and leaves some out. Clone size and V and J calls were adopted from that table, with D and trimming inferred from the DNA. The table has under 300,000 clones, 84% seen once. The germline V gene has CDR1 MNHEY and CDR2 SVGAGI. With V trimmed by 6 bases and J by 4 bases, 6 bases remained unmatched. This CDR3 contains 14 residues. Input material: peripheral blood. The chain couples TRBV6-5 to TRBJ2-3; 8 bases line up with TRBD2. This clonotype was obtained from a man between 40 and 49 years old who had recovered from COVID-19. CDR3 coding DNA: TGTGCCAGCAGGAAGCGGGAGATGTCAGATACGCAGTATTTT. Amino acids: CASRKREMSDTQYF.